This T cell receptor beta chain came from a study of T cell responses to AZD1222 COVID-19 vaccine. A remark on this clone: Its antigen is as yet unknown.

Study-wide points: Females made up more of the donors, who were largely white British, and clonal diversity may have come out too low. Only a handful of people who got AZD1222 tested seropositive at baseline.

The trim removed 5 bases at V and 7 bases at J, leaving 6 bases unmatched. The germline CDR1 and CDR2 sequences are MDHEN and SYDVKM. The CDR3 sequence is 14 residues long. Sequencing was performed with immunoSEQ multiplex PCR; in TCRdb, only in-frame clones are kept and a portion is missing. This sample has over 85,000 clones; around 89% occur once, and the top ten carry 6.5% to 8%. This rearrangement joins TRBV28 to TRBJ2-2, with 8 bases lining up with TRBD1. The sequence was obtained from an adult in good health. Sequenced material: peripheral blood, taken on day 0 of AZD1222 vaccination. CDR3 region: CASSRGQGGGELFF. For the CDR3, the DNA is TGTGCCAGCAGTCGAGGACAGGGTGGCGGGGAGCTGTTTTTT.